This entry features one T cell receptor beta chain sequence. This sample is part of a study of radiotherapy plus CTLA-4 blockade in lung cancer. Losses at the gene ends were 5 bases for V and 2 bases for J; bases not matched to a gene: 4. Germline V gene sequence: CDR1 ENHRY, CDR2 SYGVKD. The CDR3 has 14 residues. Some clones are missing from TCRdb's copy, which holds only in-frame ones; the method was immunoSEQ multiplex PCR. The sample carries tens of thousands of clones, about two thirds recorded once. This chain connects TRBV10-3 to TRBJ1-1; 8 bases align to TRBD1. The sequence was obtained from a human donor with non-small cell lung cancer who had stable disease on radiotherapy plus ipilimumab. The source material was peripheral blood, sampled from a patient treated with radiotherapy plus ipilimumab. In DNA, the CDR3 is TGTGCCATCAGTATCGGACAGGGAAACACTGAAGCTTTCTTT. It is translated as CAISIGQGNTEAFF.